This T cell receptor (beta chain) was sequenced for a study of shared clonotypes between healthy human individuals. Broader study findings: Enrolling few donors narrowed the genetic and exposure-history diversity that was represented.

CDR3 size: 17 residues. V was pared by 0 bases and J by 1 base, with 16 bases between. Germline lookup yields CDR1 SGHTS and CDR2 YDEGEE. An assay was performed, and its level was deep. On sorted subsets, replicate PCRs used approximately 190 ng DNA, or 30,000 or so T cell genomes. The method was immunoSEQ multiplex PCR; TCRdb's version includes in-frame clones alone and lacks a portion of them. The sample shows some 630,000 clones, less than 80% of them seen only once. This clone appeared a single time. Its target is unknown. The sequence was obtained from a woman under 40 in good health. The J gene is TRBJ2-5, the V gene TRBV5-8, with a weak D call TRBD2 (6 bases). The sequencing sample was made of memory CD4+ T cells sorted from blood. Subset given: CD45RA-negative fraction. CDR3 sequence (DNA): TGTGCCAGCAGCTTGGGTGCGGGACCAAAAATCCAAGAGACCCAGTACTTC. It translates to CASSLGAGPKIQETQYF. The variable domain in full, with the rest retrieved from reference TRBV5-8 and TRBJ2-5, is EAGVTQSPTHLIKTRGQQATLRCSPISGHTSVYWYQQALGLGLQFLLWYDEGEERNRGNFPPRFSGRQFPNYSSELNVNALELEDSALYLCASSLGAGPKIQETQYFGPGTRLLVL.